This TCR beta chain was profiled in a study of T cell responses to AZD1222 COVID-19 vaccine. Second-dose intervals of approximately 4 or approximately 12 weeks were pooled. Findings and caveats of the study: CD4 TCRs linked to vaccination spanned spike, dominating at 160-218 and 743-854. Clonal diversity was possibly underestimated; the donors were predominantly white British and more often female. Within unmutated variant regions lay the reported targets of nearly half of spike-specific TCRs.

Using immunoSEQ multiplex PCR, the repertoire was profiled, and TCRdb retains in-frame clones only, with some absent. The sample lists roughly 120,000 clones; 88% were seen once. CDR1 and CDR2 from the germline V gene are KGHDR and SFDVKD. The CDR3 runs 16 residues. Trimming removed 5 bases from V and 5 bases from J, with 20 bases in between. As regards this clone: Its matching antigen is unknown.

The rearrangement links TRBV24-1 to TRBJ1-2, with no clear D. The receptor was derived from an adult who received the AZD1222 COVID-19 vaccine. The sequences come from peripheral blood, collected 28 days after the second AZD1222 dose. In DNA, the CDR3 is TGTGCCACCAGTGGCCTCCCCGGAAGGGCGGAGTATGGCTACACCTTC. This translates into CATSGLPGRAEYGYTF.